Reported below is one TCR beta chain. The clone's antigen remains unknown. Qualities for individual bases were not recorded, and no much larger clone is one base off. This entry comes from a study of T cell responses to AZD1222 COVID-19 vaccine (dated by TCRdb to 2020 to 2022). Concerning the study at large: TCR sequencing covered some 240 trial participants: 207 given two doses of AZD1222 and about 26 given two doses of MenACWY control vaccine. Trial participants were enrolled by age into 18-55, 56-69 and 70-plus year subgroups, with about 150, 27 and 61 TCR-sequenced participants respectively. Beyond this particular receptor, the publication reports: Conclusions about previously exposed vaccinees are limited because only six or seven AZD1222 recipients were SARS-CoV-2 seropositive at baseline. Vaccine-associated CD4 TCRs spanned the whole spike protein, with dominant responses in regions 160-218 and 743-854. Nearly half of unique spike-specific TCRs reportedly recognized epitopes outside regions mutated in the B.1.351 and B.1.1.7 variants. Because no day 14 peak-response samples were available, the repertoires could be characterized only after the peak T cell response. In the small 56-69-year group, the increase in depth fell short of significance, most likely because of low power. Spike-specific TCR breadth and depth rose significantly after two AZD1222 doses compared with day 0 and with MenACWY recipients. Participants were mostly white British and included more females than males, and it was suggested by the authors that clonal diversity may have been underestimated.

The CDR3 regions of human TCRbeta chains were analyzed by immunosequencing. The study's own analysis went as follows. Repertoire TCRs were checked for matches against a reference library of SARS-CoV-2-specific TCRs that had been generated using the MIRA antigen-specificity platform. Breadth meant the fraction of unique TCRs that were SARS-CoV-2-associated, whereas depth meant the fraction of total T cells that were SARS-CoV-2-associated. Using the MIRA data, every spike-specific TCR was mapped to the spike region that the TCR reacted to and assigned to either a CD4 or a CD8 class. Log10-transformed breadth and depth values were compared by one-way ANOVA with Sidak's multiple comparisons tests. TCRdb's version of the immuneACCESS table is confined to in-frame rearrangements and falls short of the full clone set. An unresolved V gene accounts for under half of the shortfall where checked; the remainder is of unknown origin. The V and J calls and the clone size are those of that table, but D and trimming were determined from the DNA. Counted in this sample were about 120,000 clones; 80% to 95% of them appeared once. The biggest ten clones account for 4% to 5% of the sample.

Interpreted using the paper, the time point label stands for: about 28 days (+/-7) after the second vaccine dose. According to the study, the label for this sample's treatment or condition signals: meningococcal conjugate vaccine given as trial control. Vaccinee samples came from UK trials COV001 and COV002, including a single-blind randomized controlled phase 2/3 trial of AZD1222 (ChAdOx1 nCoV-19) in healthy adults. For TCRbeta chain sequencing, PBMC samples were collected from trial participants at day 0 and at day 28 after the second dose. Sequences SNHLY (CDR1) and FYNNEI (CDR2) are obtained from the germline V gene. The germline ends are 13 bases apart after V is trimmed by 11 bases and J by 1 base. The CDR3 spans 13 residues, from the cysteine through the phenylalanine. Only CDR3 DNA remains: 39 bases, in frame from the first base.

The sequence was collected from an adult who received the MenACWY meningococcal vaccine as a control. Rearrangement joined TRBV2 to TRBJ2-3; the D gene is possibly TRBD1 or TRBD2, with 5 bases matching each. The sample in question was peripheral blood, obtained 28 days after the second dose of the MenACWY control vaccine. CDR3 reads: CAVEGSRTDTQYF. The sequenced DNA is TGTGCCGTAGAGGGGTCCCGCACAGATACGCAGTATTTT. Full variable domain (CDR3 extended with the reference TRBV2 and TRBJ2-3 proteins): EPEVTQTPSHQVTQMGQEVILRCVPISNHLYFYWYRQILGQKVEFLVSFYNNEISEKSEIFDDQFSVERPDGSNFTLKIRSTKLEDSAMYFCAVEGSRTDTQYFGPGTRLTVL.